In its sample, the clone carrying this TCR beta chain was seen once. The data stem from a study of cytomegalovirus exposure and HLA in healthy donors. The primer mix had 60 Vbeta and 13 Jbeta primers. Here immunoSEQ multiplex PCR was the method, and the copy in TCRdb shows in-frame clones only, minus some. The table lists roughly 110,000 clones, roughly three quarters of them singletons. The CDR3 is made up of 14 amino acids. The trim removed 2 bases at V and 6 bases at J, leaving 5 bases unmatched. The germline CDR1 and CDR2 sequences are SGHVS and FQNEAQ. The sequence came from a man younger than 35 in good health and CMV-seronegative. V and J are TRBV7-8 and TRBJ2-3; 7 bases map to TRBD1. The sample comprised PBMCs. DNA for the CDR3: TGTGCCAGCAGCTTATGGACAGGCTACGATACGCAGTATTTT. Its translation: CASSLWTGYDTQYF. Full variable domain (remainder filled in from reference TRBV7-8 and TRBJ2-3): GAGVSQSPRYKVAKRGQDVALRCDPISGHVSLFWYQQALGQGPEFLTYFQNEAQLDKSGLPSDRFFAERPEGSVSTLKIQRTQQEDSAVYLCASSLWTGYDTQYFGPGTRLTVL.